This section outlines one T cell receptor (beta chain) sequence together with its context. The sample comes from a study of blood T cell repertoires in COVID-19. Study as a whole: The cDNA or gDNA used as material had been derived from T cells, B-cell-depleted T cells, or PBMCs.

Clones were read by immunoSEQ multiplex PCR, and TCRdb kept only the in-frame ones, dropping some. The table has about 430,000 clones, nearly 90% seen once; the top ten hold 1.2% to 1.5%. CDR3 length: 14 residues. V gave up 2 bases and J gave up 6 bases, with 12 bases separating them. Germline V gene data show CDR1 as SGHVS and CDR2 as FNYEAQ. Participants were aged roughly 18 to 90 years, lived in 20 to 25 US areas, and enrolled virtually. Assignments of participants to cohorts depended upon their own reported clinical history. The sample taken for sequencing was PBMCs or T cells enriched from blood (not recorded which). The rearrangement joins TRBV7-6 to TRBJ2-3; D possibly corresponds to TRBD1 (6 bases). The sequence derives from a woman under 30 who had been exposed to COVID-19. CDR3 protein: CASSLTGIGDTQYF. CDR3 nucleotides: TGTGCCAGCAGCTTAACAGGGATTGGTGATACGCAGTATTTT.